These 8 T cell receptor beta chains were sequenced from one sample in a study of Graves' ophthalmopathy and Graves' hyperthyroidism. TCR beta CDR3 regions were amplified from RNA transcripts. HTBI-primed first-round RT-PCR preceded second-round multiplex PCR. TCRdb re-analysed the multiplex PCR reads in MiXCR, keeping a single row per CDR3 protein. The data show roughly 1.1 million distinct CDR3 sequences, 35% to 40% seen once. The sequenced sample was peripheral blood or thyroid tissue (not recorded which). Every receptor here comes from an adult man with Graves' hyperthyroidism.

This clonotype occurred many times. The rearrangement joins TRBV29-1 to TRBJ1-2, with D maybe TRBD1 (6 bases). The V and J ends lost 6 bases and 5 bases respectively, with 22 bases between them. Germline CDR1 is SQVTM and CDR2 is ANQGSEA. The CDR3 consists of 15 residues. The CDR3 DNA follows: TGCAGCGTGAACCGGGGTAGACAGGTCCCGTATGGCTACACCTTC. It encodes CSVNRGRQVPYGYTF.

This clonotype was observed at least ten times. V gene TRBV19 combines with J gene TRBJ2-5, with no clear D. The CDR3 is made up of 13 amino acids. Per germline, CDR1 LNHDA and CDR2 SQIVND (reference sequence). V lost 5 bases and J lost 3, with 10 bases in between. This chain's CDR3 is CASSGFRKETQYF. Here the CDR3 DNA reads TGTGCCAGTAGTGGCTTCCGGAAAGAGACCCAGTACTTC.

This clonotype appeared many times. The CDR3 DNA is TGCAGTGCTCCGATGACAGCGCAAGAGACCCAGTACTTC. Translated: CSAPMTAQETQYF. This sequence joins TRBV20-1 and TRBJ2-5; D may be TRBD1 (5 bases). The V gene lost 5 bases and the J gene lost 2 bases, with 12 bases spanning the gap. Germline values: CDR1 DFQATT, CDR2 SNEGSKA (reference sequence). This CDR3 has 13 amino acids.

This clonotype was seen at least ten times. Compared with germline, one end of the junction differs, possibly owing to a read error. This sequence joins TRBV10-3 and TRBJ2-7; D might be TRBD1 (5 bases). The CDR3 spans 13 residues. The germline CDR1 and CDR2 sequences are ENHRY and SYGVKD. CDR3 sequence (DNA): TGTGCCAGCAGTTACACAGGAGCCTACGAGCAGTACTTC. Protein: CASSYTGAYEQYF.

As for this clonotype: A junction boundary mismatches the germline segment, possibly from a read error. This chain uses TRBV7-2 with TRBJ2-7, with D perhaps TRBD1 or TRBD2 (5 bases each). CDR3 length equals 14 residues. Germline assignment: CDR1 SGHTA and CDR2 FQGNSA. The chain's CDR3 is CASSLPRDLYEQCF. The CDR3 nucleotides read TGTGCCAGCAGCTTACCACGGGACCTCTACGAGCAGTGCTTC.

Note on this clonotype: Compared with germline, one end of the junction differs, possibly owing to a read error. The rearrangement links TRBV9 to TRBJ2-5, with D unclear. The germline V gene encodes CDR1 SGDLS and CDR2 YYNGEE. This CDR3 contains 15 residues. The CDR3 is CAGSARLVDQETQYF. In DNA, the CDR3 is TGTGCCGGCAGCGCCCGACTTGTCGACCAAGAGACCCAGTACTTC.

The V and J genes are TRBV14 and TRBJ1-3; no clear D. V lost 8 bases to trimming and J lost 2 bases, with 10 bases between them. Germline V gene lookup returns CDR1 SGHDN and CDR2 FVKESK. The CDR3 spans 13 residues. The CDR3 nucleotides read TGTGCCAGCTTTGCTGGCCCTGGAAACACCATATATTTT. This translates into CASFAGPGNTIYF.

The table lists this clonotype with a few counts. The J gene is TRBJ2-6, the V gene TRBV20-1, with TRBD2 as a possible D gene (5 bases). The CDR3 runs 15 residues. The germline V and J ends were trimmed by 6 bases and 2 bases, with 14 bases remaining between them. Germline CDR1 is DFQATT and CDR2 is SNEGSKA (reference sequence). CDR3 nucleotides: TGCAGTGCCGGAAAGGGAGTCCCTGGGGCCAACGTCCTGACTTTC. It yields the protein CSAGKGVPGANVLTF.